Below, 20 T cell receptor beta chains from the same sample are listed, as sequenced in a study of T cells in Graves' hyperthyroidism and ophthalmopathy. From RNA transcripts, TCR beta CDR3 regions were amplified. The primer set for the first-round RT-PCR of the TCR CDR3 was HTBI. TCRdb reprocessed the multiplex PCR reads with MiXCR, giving one entry per CDR3 protein. The profile shows 550,000 to 850,000 distinct CDR3 sequences, approximately 19% of them singletons. Sequenced input: blood. Receptors were obtained from a woman in her 50s with Graves' hyperthyroidism that later progressed to Graves' ophthalmopathy.

The chain uses TRBV6-2 or TRBV6-3 and TRBJ2-7; the D call may be TRBD1 or TRBD2 (5 bases each). Germline values: CDR1 MNHEY, CDR2 SVGEGT. The CDR3 is 17 residues long. V lost 0 bases, J lost 5 bases, and 20 bases lay in between. The CDR3 DNA sequence: TGTGCCAGCAGTTACTCGACGGGGCGTAGCGCCTGGGACGAGCAGTACTTC. Its translation is CASSYSTGRSAWDEQYF.

This clonotype has only a few counts. This chain links TRBV6-5 with TRBJ2-1; D is unclear. The V gene's germline CDR1 is MNHEY and CDR2 SVGAGI. V shed 2 bases and J shed 3 bases, with 17 bases lying between them. The CDR3 contains 17 residues. The CDR3 region has the DNA TGTGCCAGCAGTTACGGGCGGAGCCGCCCTTACTACAATGAGCAGTTCTTC. Its protein is CASSYGRSRPYYNEQFF.

The gene calls are TRBV6-5 and TRBJ2-7, with 8 bases aligning to TRBD1. CDR1 is MNHEY and CDR2 is SVGAGI in the germline V gene. CDR3 length: 13 amino acids. Trimming took 2 bases from V and 3 from J; bases not matched to a gene: 0. The CDR3 is CASSYDRGYEQYF. CDR3 DNA sequence: TGTGCCAGCAGTTACGACAGGGGCTACGAGCAGTACTTC.

The chain carries TRBV18 and TRBJ2-7; 12 bases map to TRBD1. The CDR3 is made up of 15 amino acids. Germline V gene lookup returns CDR1 KGHSH and CDR2 LQKENI. The V and J ends lost 6 bases and 5 bases, in that order; junction bases with no gene match: 8. CDR3 in amino acids: CASSRTGTGGHEQYF. The CDR3, as DNA: TGTGCCAGCTCGCGAACCGGGACAGGGGGCCACGAGCAGTACTTC. The full variable domain, its missing parts supplied by reference TRBV18 and TRBJ2-7, is NAGVMQNPRHLVRRRGQEARLRCSPMKGHSHVYWYRQLPEEGLKFMVYLQKENIIDESGMPKERFSAEFPKEGPSILRIQQVVRGDSAAYFCASSRTGTGGHEQYFGPGTRLTVT.

This clonotype showed up just a few times. The gene calls are TRBV6-1 and TRBJ1-5; D gene unclear. Trimming stripped 1 base from V and 0 bases from J, with 13 bases between. This CDR3 has 17 residues. Germline V gene sequence: CDR1 MNHNS, CDR2 SASEGT. The CDR3 loop reads CASSEEGGYYSNQPQHF. CDR3 DNA: TGTGCCAGCAGTGAAGAGGGAGGGTACTATAGCAATCAGCCCCAGCATTTT.

The sample holds a few counts of this clonotype. This rearrangement joins TRBV6-4 to TRBJ1-3, with D maybe TRBD1 (5 bases). Germline CDR1 is MRHNA and CDR2 is SNTAGT. This CDR3 has 16 amino acids. V dropped 5 bases and J dropped 3 bases, with 17 bases sitting between them. The DNA of the CDR3 is TGTGCCAGCAGTAAAGACCAGCCGCAGGGTGGAAACACCATATATTTT. Its translation: CASSKDQPQGGNTIYF.

Notes on this clonotype: A much more abundant neighbour one base away suggests this may be a read error. The gene calls are TRBV11-1 and TRBJ1-1; D gene unclear. CDR3 length equals 14 residues. Germline CDR1 is SGHAT and CDR2 is FQDESV (reference sequence). CDR3 loop: CASSLVGWSTEALF. CDR3 DNA: TGTGCCAGCAGCTTAGTTGGTTGGAGCACTGAAGCTCTCTTT.

This clonotype was recorded a few times. The rearrangement links TRBV15 to TRBJ1-1; 7 nucleotides agree with TRBD1. With 4 bases clipped from V and 0 bases from J, the junction kept 11 bases outside the gene matches. CDR3 length: 17 residues. CDR1 is LNHNV and CDR2 is YYDKDF in the germline V gene (reference sequence). Written as DNA, the CDR3 is TGTGCCACCAGCACAGAGGCTCCAGGGGGGATGAACACTGAAGCTTTCTTT. It is translated as CATSTEAPGGMNTEAFF.

The V gene is TRBV19, the J gene TRBJ1-1; 7 nucleotides line up with TRBD1. Germline lookup yields CDR1 LNHDA and CDR2 SQIVND (reference sequence). Trimming took 10 bases from V and 2 from J; bases not matched to a gene: 13. CDR3 length: 15 residues. CDR3 loop: CATGGQATLNTEAFF. The CDR3, as DNA: TGTGCCACCGGAGGACAGGCCACACTTAACACTGAAGCTTTCTTT.

This clonotype was recorded a few times. This chain links TRBV20-1 with TRBJ1-3; D remains ambiguous. There are 12 residues in the CDR3. Looked up from germline, CDR1 is DFQATT and CDR2 is SNEGSKA (reference sequence). The V end was cut by 5 bases, the J end by 0 bases, with 5 bases between. CDR3 DNA sequence: TGCAGTGCTCCAGACTCTGGAAACACCATATATTTT. Amino acids: CSAPDSGNTIYF.

This clonotype has a handful of counts. The CDR3 nucleotides are TGTGCCACCCAGGGCGAGTACCCCTATGGCTACACCTTC. This translates into CATQGEYPYGYTF. The chain links TRBV19 to TRBJ1-2, with a weak D call TRBD1 (5 bases). V lost 10 bases and J 4 bases, leaving 16 bases between the germline ends. Germline lookup yields CDR1 LNHDA and CDR2 SQIVND (reference sequence). The CDR3 spans 13 residues.

This clonotype was seen only a few times. This chain links TRBV7-9 with TRBJ1-1; 9 bases agree with TRBD1. J was trimmed by 5 bases and V by 0 bases; bases with no gene match: 10. Germline V gene data show CDR1 as SEHNR and CDR2 as FQNEAQ (reference sequence). This CDR3 region has 17 residues. The CDR3 DNA reads as TGTGCCAGCAGCTTAGCCACCGGGACAGGGAGGGGGACTGAAGCTTTCTTT. This gives the protein CASSLATGTGRGTEAFF.

This clonotype was seen many times. The J gene is TRBJ2-5, the V gene TRBV18; unclear D gene. V was trimmed by 2 bases and J by 2 bases, leaving 3 bases between them. There are 12 residues in the CDR3. Germline V gives CDR1 KGHSH, CDR2 LQKENI. The CDR3 here is CASSPSQETQYF. The CDR3 bases are TGTGCCAGCTCACCATCACAAGAGACCCAGTACTTC. The full variable domain, with the rest looked up from reference TRBV18 and TRBJ2-5, is NAGVMQNPRHLVRRRGQEARLRCSPMKGHSHVYWYRQLPEEGLKFMVYLQKENIIDESGMPKERFSAEFPKEGPSILRIQQVVRGDSAAYFCASSPSQETQYFGPGTRLLVL.

This clonotype was detected only a few times. The rearrangement uses TRBV19 and TRBJ1-2; D remains ambiguous. With 3 bases removed from V and 4 bases from J, the gap between germline ends came to 9 bases. The CDR3 contains 13 residues. Germline V lookup: CDR1 LNHDA, CDR2 SQIVND (reference sequence). The CDR3 nucleotides read TGTGCCAGTAGTATCGCTTCTCTCTATGGCTACACCTTC. Residues: CASSIASLYGYTF.

This clonotype was observed at least ten times. The chain joins TRBV11-2 to TRBJ1-1; D remains unclear. V shed 4 bases and J shed 10 bases, with 16 bases lying between them. Germline values: CDR1 SGHAT, CDR2 FQNNGV. This CDR3 has 13 residues. The DNA for the CDR3 is TGTGCCAGCAGCTGGGTCCGGGATCCCGGAGCTTTCTTT. Protein product: CASSWVRDPGAFF.

CDR3 DNA: TGTGCTAGTTGGGGGGCAGGGGGACAGCCCCAGCATTTT. Protein product: CASWGAGGQPQHF. J is TRBJ1-5 and V is TRBV12-5, with 7 bases fitting TRBD1. CDR3 length: 13 amino acids. After removal of 8 bases from V and 7 bases from J, the junction contained 8 bases not matched to a gene. In germline, CDR1 is LGHNT, CDR2 FRNRAP.

The chain employs TRBV6-1 and TRBJ2-5, with D tentatively TRBD1 (6 bases). V was shortened by 8 bases and J by 1 base, with 11 bases between the two germline ends. Germline lookup yields CDR1 MNHNS and CDR2 SASEGT. The CDR3 sequence is 13 residues long. The CDR3 region has the DNA TGTGCCAGCGGGGGCCGGACCCAAGAGACCCAGTACTTC. Amino acids: CASGGRTQETQYF.

This clonotype was seen at least ten times. The V call is TRBV11-3, the J call TRBJ2-1; no reliable D call. The V and J ends lost 0 bases and 5 bases respectively, with 11 bases between them. CDR3 length: 15 residues. CDR1 and CDR2 from the germline V gene are SGHNT and YENEEA. CDR3 DNA: TGTGCCAGCAGCTTAGATGGCACATACCACAATGAGCAGTTCTTC. Its protein is CASSLDGTYHNEQFF.

The rearrangement links TRBV10-3 to TRBJ1-1; TRBD1 is a possible D gene (5 bases). Trimming removed 1 base from V and 3 bases from J, with 12 bases in between. The V gene's germline CDR1 is ENHRY and CDR2 SYGVKD. The length of the CDR3 is 15 residues. DNA of the CDR3: TGTGCCATCAGTGAGTTGGGGGGAGGCGACACTGAAGCTTTCTTT. Its translation: CAISELGGGDTEAFF.

V usage is TRBV9 and J usage is TRBJ1-6; D unclear. Trimming removed 0 bases at V and 9 bases at J, with 22 bases between. From germline, CDR1 is SGDLS and CDR2 YYNGEE. The length of the CDR3 is 18 residues. This chain's CDR3 is CASSVVPTGPEGGSPLHF. Here the CDR3 DNA reads TGTGCCAGCAGCGTAGTTCCCACCGGGCCAGAGGGTGGTTCACCCCTCCACTTT.